The clone carrying this T cell receptor beta chain was picked up one time. The CDR3 contains 12 residues. The V gene lost 8 bases and the J gene lost 4 bases, with 12 bases spanning the gap. Germline assignment: CDR1 MNHEY and CDR2 SVGAGI. The data originate from a study of blood T cell repertoires in COVID-19. Study details: Sites in the United States, Italy and Spain provided acute and convalescent COVID-19 samples. Nucleic acid was either cDNA or gDNA, and it came from T cells, B-cell-depleted T cells, or PBMCs.

The protocol was immunoSEQ multiplex PCR, while the TCRdb copy is restricted to in-frame clones and leaves out a portion. The table shows 35,000 to 55,000 clones, with 70% to 90% occurring only once. Source material: peripheral blood. This chain connects TRBV6-5 to TRBJ2-7, with D perhaps matching TRBD1 (6 bases). The clonotype was recovered from a human donor in a cohort sampled during active COVID-19. The CDR3 nucleotides read TGTGCCAGCGGAGCGCAGGGGTACGAGCAGTACTTC. It codes for CASGAQGYEQYF.